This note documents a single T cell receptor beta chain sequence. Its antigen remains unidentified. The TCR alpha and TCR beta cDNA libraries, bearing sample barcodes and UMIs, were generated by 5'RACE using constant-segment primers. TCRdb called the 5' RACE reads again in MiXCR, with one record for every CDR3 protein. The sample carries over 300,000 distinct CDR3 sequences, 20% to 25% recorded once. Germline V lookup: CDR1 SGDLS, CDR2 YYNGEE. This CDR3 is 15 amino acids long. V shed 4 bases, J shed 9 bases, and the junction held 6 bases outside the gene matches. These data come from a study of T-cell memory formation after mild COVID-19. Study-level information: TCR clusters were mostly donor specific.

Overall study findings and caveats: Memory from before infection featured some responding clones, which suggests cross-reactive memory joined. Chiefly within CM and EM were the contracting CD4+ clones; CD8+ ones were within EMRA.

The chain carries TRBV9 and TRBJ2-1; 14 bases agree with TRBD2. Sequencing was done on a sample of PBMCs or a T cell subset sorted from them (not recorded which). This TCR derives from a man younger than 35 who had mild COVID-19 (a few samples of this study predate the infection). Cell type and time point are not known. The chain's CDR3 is CASSLGLAGGAEQFF. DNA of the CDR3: TGTGCCAGCAGCCTCGGACTAGCGGGGGGCGCTGAGCAGTTCTTC.